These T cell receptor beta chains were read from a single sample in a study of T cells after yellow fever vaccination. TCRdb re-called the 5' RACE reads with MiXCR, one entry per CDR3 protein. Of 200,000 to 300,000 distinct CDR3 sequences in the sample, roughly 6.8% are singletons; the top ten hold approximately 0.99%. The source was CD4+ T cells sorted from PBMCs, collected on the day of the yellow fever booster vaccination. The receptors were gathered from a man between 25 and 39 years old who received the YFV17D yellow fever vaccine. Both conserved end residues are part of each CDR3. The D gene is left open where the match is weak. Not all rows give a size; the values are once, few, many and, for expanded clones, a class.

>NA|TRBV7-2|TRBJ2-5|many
CASSLEQPTGMETQYF
TGTGCCAGCAGCTTAGAACAGCCGACGGGGATGGAGACCCAGTACTTC
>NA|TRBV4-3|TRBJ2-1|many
CASRRGLGEQFF
TGCGCCAGCAGGCGGGGACTGGGTGAGCAGTTCTTC
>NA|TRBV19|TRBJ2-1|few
CASSKMSLSYNEQFF
TGTGCCAGTAGTAAAATGAGCCTTAGTTACAATGAGCAGTTCTTC
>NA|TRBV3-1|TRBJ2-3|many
CASSHSGAGDTQYF
TGTGCCAGCAGCCATTCAGGGGCGGGGGATACGCAGTATTTT
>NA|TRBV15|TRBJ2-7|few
CATSRDRPYEQYF
TGTGCCACCAGCAGAGATCGGCCCTACGAGCAGTACTTC
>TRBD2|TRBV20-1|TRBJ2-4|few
CSARDQGSGRAKNIQYF
TGCAGTGCTAGAGATCAGGGTAGCGGGAGGGCCAAAAACATTCAGTACTTC
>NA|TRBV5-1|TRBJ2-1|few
CASSTPHRANEQFF
TGCGCCAGCAGCACCCCCCACAGGGCAAATGAGCAGTTCTTC
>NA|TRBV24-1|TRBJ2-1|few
CATLTRSSYNEQFF
TGTGCCACCTTGACCCGGAGCTCCTACAATGAGCAGTTCTTC
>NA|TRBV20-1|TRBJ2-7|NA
CSAHPQITRSYEQYF
TGCAGTGCTCACCCACAGATCACCAGGTCCTACGAGCAGTACTTC
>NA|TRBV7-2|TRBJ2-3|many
CASRRRQITDTQYF
TGTGCCAGCAGACGGAGGCAGATCACAGATACGCAGTATTTT
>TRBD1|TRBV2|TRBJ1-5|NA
CASREDRGPHQPQHF
TGTGCCAGCAGGGAGGACAGGGGGCCCCATCAGCCCCAGCATTTT
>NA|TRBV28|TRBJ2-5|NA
CASSRQPSVDQYF
TGTGCCAGCAGTCGCCAGCCTTCCGTTGACCAGTACTTC
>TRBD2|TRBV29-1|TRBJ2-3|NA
CSVVGGSGGTDTQYF
TGCAGCGTTGTGGGCGGGAGTGGGGGCACAGATACGCAGTATTTT
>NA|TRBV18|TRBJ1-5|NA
CASSPEGRSNQPQHF
TGTGCCAGCTCACCCGAGGGACGGAGCAATCAGCCCCAGCATTTT
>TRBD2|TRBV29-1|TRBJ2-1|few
CSASGRFYNEQFF
TGCAGCGCGAGCGGGAGATTCTACAATGAGCAGTTCTTC
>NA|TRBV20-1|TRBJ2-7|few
CSVSADSAVYEQYF
TGCAGTGTTTCCGCTGACTCCGCAGTCTACGAGCAGTACTTC
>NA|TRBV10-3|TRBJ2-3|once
CASQALGRTREITDTQYF
TGTGCCTCCCAAGCACTGGGTAGAACAAGAGAAATCACAGATACGCAGTATTTT
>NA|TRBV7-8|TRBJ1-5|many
CASNGLSDTQHF
TGTGCCAGCAACGGACTTTCGGATACGCAGCATTTT
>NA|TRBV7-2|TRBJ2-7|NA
CASSFASTSSYEQYF
TGTGCCAGCAGCTTCGCCTCTACTAGCTCCTACGAGCAGTACTTC
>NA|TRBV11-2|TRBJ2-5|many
CASRTPGHQQETQYF
TGTGCCAGCAGGACCCCGGGACACCAACAAGAGACCCAGTACTTC
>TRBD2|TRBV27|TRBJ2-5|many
CASSLLASGRRETQYF
TGTGCCAGCAGTTTATTGGCTAGCGGGAGAAGGGAGACCCAGTACTTC
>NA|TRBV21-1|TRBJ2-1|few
CASSKIPKRPNEGNNEQFF
TGTGCCAGCAGCAAAATCCCCAAACGTCCAAACGAGGGTAACAATGAGCAGTTCTTC
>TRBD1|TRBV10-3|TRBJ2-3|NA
CAISQNRGGTDTQYF
TGTGCCATCAGTCAGAACAGGGGCGGGACAGATACGCAGTATTTT
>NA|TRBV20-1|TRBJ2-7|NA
CSASVGDEQYF
TGCAGTGCTAGTGTCGGGGACGAGCAGTACTTC
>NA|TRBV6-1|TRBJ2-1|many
CASSLDLNNEQFF
TGTGCCAGCAGCTTGGACCTGAACAATGAGCAGTTCTTC
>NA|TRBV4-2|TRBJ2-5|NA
CASSQDGGDQYF
TGTGCCAGCAGCCAAGATGGGGGTGACCAGTACTTC
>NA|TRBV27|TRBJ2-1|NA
CASRKGGSYNEQFF
TGTGCCAGCAGGAAGGGGGGCTCCTACAATGAGCAGTTCTTC
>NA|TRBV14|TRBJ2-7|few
CASSRQGFWYEQYF
TGTGCCAGCAGCCGTCAGGGTTTTTGGTACGAGCAGTACTTC
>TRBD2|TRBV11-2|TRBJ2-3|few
CASSLLAGEDTQYF
TGTGCCAGCAGCTTGTTAGCGGGAGAGGATACGCAGTATTTT
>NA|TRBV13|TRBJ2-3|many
CASSSNFRGDTQYF
TGTGCCAGCAGCTCCAACTTCCGGGGAGATACGCAGTATTTT
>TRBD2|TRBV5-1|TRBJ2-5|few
CASNSGSQLETQYF
TGCGCCAGCAACAGCGGGAGCCAATTAGAGACCCAGTACTTC
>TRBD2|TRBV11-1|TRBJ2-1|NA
CASSSQGGGTSGANSYNEQFF
TGTGCCAGCAGCTCCCAGGGCGGCGGGACTAGCGGGGCAAACTCCTACAATGAGCAGTTCTTC
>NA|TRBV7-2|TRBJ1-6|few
CASSLARPPLHF
TGTGCCAGCAGCTTGGCCAGGCCACCCCTCCACTTT
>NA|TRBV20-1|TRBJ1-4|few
CSARGTQNEKLFF
TGCAGTGCTAGAGGGACCCAGAATGAAAAACTGTTTTTT
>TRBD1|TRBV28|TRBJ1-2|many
CASSPGGGSNYGYTF
TGTGCCAGCAGCCCAGGGGGCGGATCTAACTATGGCTACACCTTC